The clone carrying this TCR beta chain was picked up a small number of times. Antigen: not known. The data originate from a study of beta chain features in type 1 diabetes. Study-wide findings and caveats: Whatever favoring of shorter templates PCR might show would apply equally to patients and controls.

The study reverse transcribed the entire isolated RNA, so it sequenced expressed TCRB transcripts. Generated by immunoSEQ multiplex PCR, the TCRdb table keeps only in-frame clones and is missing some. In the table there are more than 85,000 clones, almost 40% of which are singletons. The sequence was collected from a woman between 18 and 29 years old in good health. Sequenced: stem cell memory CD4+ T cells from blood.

The CDR3 protein is CAWSDEAGGRNTQYF. CDR3 bases: TGTGCCTGGAGTGACGAAGCGGGAGGAAGGAATACGCAGTATTTT. The V and J genes are TRBV30 and TRBJ2-3, with 9 bases aligning to TRBD2. The CDR3 sequence is 15 residues long. V dropped 1 base and J dropped 7; count of bases not matched to a gene: 9. Germline V lookup: CDR1 GTSNPN, CDR2 SVGIG (reference sequence).